Below are 13 T cell receptor beta chains sequenced from a single sample in a study of CD8+ T cells in alopecia areata. cDNA prepared by RNA extraction and subsequent reverse transcription served as the template for sequencing. Profiling relied on immunoSEQ multiplex PCR, and the TCRdb table lists in-frame clones only, not all of them. Among some 170,000 clones listed, approximately 56% were seen once. The source was CD4+ T cells sorted from blood, collected at week 0. The receptors come from a human donor with alopecia areata.

To note about this clone: The same CDR3 arises from other DNA sequences in this sample as well. The V and J genes are TRBV29-1 and TRBJ2-3; perhaps TRBD1 as D (6 bases). From germline, CDR1 is SQVTM and CDR2 ANQGSEA. This CDR3 contains 13 residues. The V and J ends lost 6 bases and 3 bases respectively, with 13 bases between them. In DNA form, the CDR3 reads TGCAGCGTCCGTGGACAGCTTACAGATACGCAGTATTTT. This translates into CSVRGQLTDTQYF.

This sequence joins TRBV30 and TRBJ1-2; the D gene is possibly TRBD1 (5 bases). In germline, CDR1 is GTSNPN, CDR2 SVGIG (reference sequence). The CDR3 length is 13 residues. V was clipped by 2 bases and J by 7 bases, with 14 bases between them. CDR3 bases: TGTGCCTGGAGTTTCGACGGGGGGACTGGCTACACCTTC. Its protein product is CAWSFDGGTGYTF.

The sample holds a few counts of this clone. The chain has TRBV10-3 and TRBJ1-6; no definite D call. The CDR3 is 15 amino acids. CDR1 and CDR2 (germline): ENHRY, SYGVKD. With 6 bases removed from V and 6 bases from J, the gap between germline ends came to 15 bases. This chain's CDR3 is CAISDNGRLNSPLHF. DNA for the CDR3: TGTGCCATCAGCGACAATGGCAGACTTAATTCACCCCTCCACTTT.

This chain joins TRBV30 and TRBJ2-7; D is ambiguous. The length of the CDR3 is 12 residues. Trimming took 5 bases from V and 4 from J, leaving 12 bases between them. Germline V gene data show CDR1 as GTSNPN and CDR2 as SVGIG (reference sequence). CDR3 sequence: CAWSRDIYEQYF. CDR3 coding DNA: TGTGCCTGGTCTCGAGACATATACGAGCAGTACTTC.

The rearrangement links TRBV10-3 to TRBJ2-5; TRBD1 matches at 7 bases. The ends lost 5 bases at V and 1 base at J; junction bases unmatched: 4. The germline CDR1 and CDR2 sequences are ENHRY and SYGVKD. The CDR3 is made up of 14 amino acids. CDR3 DNA: TGTGCCATCAGTCAAGGGGACAGCCAAGAGACCCAGTACTTC. Amino acids: CAISQGDSQETQYF.

The chain has TRBV6-5 and TRBJ1-2; 7 bases match TRBD1. CDR1 is MNHEY, CDR2 SVGAGI, per germline. This CDR3 comprises 14 residues. J was trimmed by 4 bases and V by 6 bases; bases with no gene match: 8. CDR3 loop: CASSRDRSSYGYTF. The CDR3 DNA is TGTGCCAGCAGCAGGGACAGAAGCAGCTATGGCTACACCTTC.

The table lists this clone with a few counts. The V and J genes are TRBV19 and TRBJ1-1; a weak D match, TRBD1 (5 bases). The CDR3 has 13 amino acids. Trimming pared 5 bases from V and 0 bases from J, leaving 7 bases between. Germline CDR1 is LNHDA and CDR2 is SQIVND (reference sequence). CDR3 protein: CASSSQVNTEAFF. CDR3 DNA sequence: TGTGCCAGTAGTTCACAGGTGAACACTGAAGCTTTCTTT.

This clone turned up a few times. The chain uses TRBV4-1 and TRBJ1-5; the D gene is possibly TRBD1 (6 bases). Trimming removed 3 bases at V and 10 bases at J, with 19 bases between. This CDR3 spans 15 amino acids. Germline values: CDR1 MGHRA, CDR2 YSYEKL. The CDR3: CASSHQYRVSEPQHF. CDR3 bases: TGCGCCAGCAGCCATCAATACAGGGTGAGCGAACCCCAGCATTTT.

A few counts support this clone. The genes are TRBV6-5 and TRBJ1-2; D call uncertain. V dropped 6 bases and J dropped 8 bases, with 16 bases sitting between them. The CDR3 is made up of 13 amino acids. CDR1 and CDR2 from the germline V gene are MNHEY and SVGAGI. CDR3 nucleotides: TGTGCCAGCAGCCTCGACGGAGCCAAAGGCTACACCTTC. Translating it yields CASSLDGAKGYTF.

The chain is built from TRBV2 and TRBJ2-5; 9 bases align to TRBD1. After removal of 3 bases from V and 7 bases from J, the junction contained 6 bases not matched to a gene. The CDR3 loop spans 14 amino acids. The germline gives CDR1 SNHLY, CDR2 FYNNEI. In DNA form, the CDR3 reads TGTGCCAGCAGTGAGGACAGGGGTCCATGGACCCAGTACTTC. Its protein product is CASSEDRGPWTQYF.

This clone appeared once. The J gene is TRBJ2-7, the V gene TRBV5-1; perhaps TRBD2 as D (6 bases). V lost 0 bases and J 3 bases, leaving 7 bases between the germline ends. The length of the CDR3 is 13 residues. CDR1 and CDR2 (germline): SGHRS, YFSETQ. Here the CDR3 reads CASSLDSGYEQYF. The CDR3 DNA reads as TGCGCCAGCAGCTTGGATAGCGGCTACGAGCAGTACTTC.

A few counts support this clone. The chain uses TRBV6-5 and TRBJ1-1; 7 nucleotides line up with TRBD1. Germline V lookup: CDR1 MNHEY, CDR2 SVGAGI. CDR3 size: 15 residues. Trimming removed 4 bases from V and 4 bases from J; junction bases left unmatched: 9. CDR3 nucleotide sequence: TGTGCCAGCAGTTCAACGAGACAGGGACCCACTGAAGCTTTCTTT. This sequence encodes CASSSTRQGPTEAFF.

This clone occurred a few times. The chain links TRBV5-4 to TRBJ1-6; D possibly corresponds to TRBD1 (5 bases). The CDR3 extends over 15 amino acids. V was clipped by 0 bases and J by 9 bases, with 13 bases between them. Per germline, CDR1 SGHNT and CDR2 YYREEE (reference sequence). CDR3 in amino acids: CASSLGQPGRSPLHF. CDR3 bases: TGTGCCAGCAGCTTGGGACAGCCTGGACGTTCACCCCTCCACTTT.